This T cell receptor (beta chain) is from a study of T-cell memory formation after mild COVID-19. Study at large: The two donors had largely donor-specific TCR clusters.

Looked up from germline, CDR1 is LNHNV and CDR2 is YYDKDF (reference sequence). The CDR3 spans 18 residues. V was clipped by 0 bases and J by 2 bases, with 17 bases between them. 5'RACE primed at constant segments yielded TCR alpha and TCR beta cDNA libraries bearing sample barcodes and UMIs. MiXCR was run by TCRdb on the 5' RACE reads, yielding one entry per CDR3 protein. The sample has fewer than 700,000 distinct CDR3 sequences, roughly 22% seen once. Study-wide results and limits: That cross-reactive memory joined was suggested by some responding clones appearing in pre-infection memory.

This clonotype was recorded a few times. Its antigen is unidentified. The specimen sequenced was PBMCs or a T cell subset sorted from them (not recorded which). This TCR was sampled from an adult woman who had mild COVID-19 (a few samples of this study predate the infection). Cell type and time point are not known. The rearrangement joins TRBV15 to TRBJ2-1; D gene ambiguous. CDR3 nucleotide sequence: TGTGCCACCAGCAGAGATCCCCAAAGGCCGGTGGCCTACAATGAGCAGTTCTTC. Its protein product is CATSRDPQRPVAYNEQFF.